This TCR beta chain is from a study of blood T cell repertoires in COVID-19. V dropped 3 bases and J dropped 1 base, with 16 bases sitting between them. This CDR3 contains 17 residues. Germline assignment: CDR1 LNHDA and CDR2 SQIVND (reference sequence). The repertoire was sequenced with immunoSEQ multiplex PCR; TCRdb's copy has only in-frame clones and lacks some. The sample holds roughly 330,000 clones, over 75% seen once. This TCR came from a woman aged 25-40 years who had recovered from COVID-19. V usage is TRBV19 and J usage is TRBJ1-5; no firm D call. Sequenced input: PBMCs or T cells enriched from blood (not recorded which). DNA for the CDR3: TGTGCCAGTAGTATTGGATCCGGCGGAAGAAGCAATCAGCCCCAGCATTTT. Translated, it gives CASSIGSGGRSNQPQHF.